The present TCR beta chain was sequenced within a study of molecular identifiers for immune sequencing clone quantification. Via MiXCR, TCRdb re-called the PCR reads, giving one row per CDR3 protein. The sample has 490,000 or so distinct CDR3 sequences; under 30% are singletons. Study-wide findings and caveats: Clones exceeding 20 RNA copies carried over 97% of effector molecules but under 1% of naive-cell molecules.

Using a CD8+CD4-CCR7+CD45RA+ phenotype, naive CD8 T cells were sorted. This CDR3 region has 12 residues. Looked up from germline, CDR1 is SGHVS and CDR2 is FNYEAQ. Comment on this clonotype: What it binds is unknown. Given a much more abundant clone one base away, this may be a read error.

The V call is TRBV7-6, the J call TRBJ1-5; D remains unclear. The J call is in doubt because the DNA end fits TRBJ2-3 better. The material sequenced was naive CD8+ T cells from blood, with Jurkat cell RNA spiked in. As to subset: FACS-sorted CD8+CD4-CCR7+CD45RA+ naive T cells. The clonotype was recovered from a human donor in good health. Some libraries in this study had Jurkat cell RNA spiked in. CDR3 loop: CATGVGNQPQYF. The CDR3 bases are TGTGCCACTGGTGTCGGCAATCAGCCCCAGTATTTT.